The 18 T cell receptor beta chains below were found in one sample sequenced in a study of blood T cell repertoires in COVID-19. Here immunoSEQ multiplex PCR was the method, and the copy in TCRdb shows in-frame clones only, minus some. Among hundreds of thousands of clones, less than 90% were seen once, and the ten largest hold under 3%. Sample: PBMCs or T cells enriched from blood (not recorded which). The receptors were gathered from a woman aged 25 to 39 who had recovered from COVID-19.

The chain recombines TRBV11-2 with TRBJ1-2; no definite D call. Trimming stripped 3 bases from V and 0 bases from J, with 11 bases between. This CDR3 is built from 15 residues. Germline V CDR1 and CDR2: SGHAT, FQNNGV. CDR3 DNA sequence: TGTGCCAGCAGCTTGGGCGCAGGCGCTAACTATGGCTACACCTTC. Its protein is CASSLGAGANYGYTF.

The rearrangement joins TRBV4-1 to TRBJ1-6; D perhaps matches TRBD1 (5 bases). V lost 0 bases and J 3 bases, leaving 12 bases between the germline ends. The germline V gene has CDR1 MGHRA and CDR2 YSYEKL. The CDR3 has 17 amino acids. In DNA, the CDR3 is TGCGCCAGCAGCCAAGAAGGGGAAGTAGGCTATAATTCACCCCTCCACTTT. Protein sequence: CASSQEGEVGYNSPLHF.

The J gene is TRBJ2-7, the V gene TRBV27; 7 bases fit TRBD2. This CDR3 is 13 amino acids long. Trimming at V came to 7 bases and at J to 0 bases, leaving 3 bases not matched to a gene. Germline V gene sequence: CDR1 MNHEY, CDR2 SMNVEV (reference sequence). In DNA form, the CDR3 reads TGTGCCAGCAACGGGGGGAGCTCCTACGAGCAGTACTTC. It specifies CASNGGSSYEQYF.

The gene calls are TRBV3-1 (or the pseudogene TRBV3-2) and TRBJ1-2, with 7 bases aligning to TRBD1. CDR3 length: 13 residues. V trimming: 3 bases; J trimming: 9 bases; junction bases outside the gene matches: 7. Germline assignment: CDR1 LGHDT and CDR2 YNNKEL (reference sequence). In DNA, the CDR3 is TGTGCCAGCAGCCAGGGACAGCAACCCCGCTACACCTTC. Amino acid sequence: CASSQGQQPRYTF.

The chain employs TRBV5-1 and TRBJ2-7; 8 nucleotides align to TRBD1. Germline assignment: CDR1 SGHRS and CDR2 YFSETQ. The CDR3 totals 16 residues. Germline trimming cut 3 bases from V and 7 bases from J; bases unmatched to any gene: 15. The CDR3 DNA follows: TGCGCCAGCAGCTCAGACCCCGGGACAGGCTCGAGTGAGCAGTACTTC. Translation: CASSSDPGTGSSEQYF.

The chain carries TRBV6-1 and TRBJ1-5; a weak D match, TRBD1 (6 bases). Germline V gene lookup returns CDR1 MNHNS and CDR2 SASEGT. Trimming left V 5 bases short and J 0 bases short, with 8 bases between. This CDR3 has 14 amino acids. In nucleotides, the CDR3 is TGTGCCAGCAGTCAGGGGAATAGCAATCAGCCCCAGCATTTT. It specifies CASSQGNSNQPQHF.

This chain joins TRBV6-1 and TRBJ2-5; TRBD1 might be the D (6 bases). Germline V CDR1 and CDR2: MNHNS, SASEGT. V shed 3 bases and J shed 0 bases, with 17 bases lying between them. The CDR3 length is 17 residues. DNA for the CDR3: TGTGCCAGCAGTGAGAGACAGGCCCGAGAGAACCAAGAGACCCAGTACTTC. Amino acids: CASSERQARENQETQYF.

The genes are TRBV27 and TRBJ1-1, with D possibly matching TRBD1 (6 bases). The V gene's germline CDR1 is MNHEY and CDR2 SMNVEV (reference sequence). The V end was cut by 5 bases, the J end by 5 bases, with 15 bases between. The length of the CDR3 is 14 residues. CDR3: CASSRAGARTEAFF. CDR3 DNA sequence: TGTGCCAGCAGTCGGGCGGGGGCGAGGACTGAAGCTTTCTTT.

The V gene is TRBV15, the J gene TRBJ2-1; D uncertain. Germline CDR1 and CDR2: LNHNV and YYDKDF (reference sequence). The V end was cut by 0 bases, the J end by 7 bases, with 16 bases between. The CDR3 spans 16 residues. In DNA, the CDR3 is TGTGCCACCAGCAGAGATCACGAGCGTGGATTGAATGAGCAGTTCTTC. It translates to CATSRDHERGLNEQFF.

This rearrangement joins TRBV7-9 to TRBJ2-7; 8 bases are shared with TRBD2. CDR3 length: 14 residues. CDR1 is SEHNR, CDR2 FQNEAQ, per germline (reference sequence). V lost 5 bases and J lost 4; bases outside the gene matches: 7. The CDR3 nucleotides are TGTGCCAGCAGCACAAGCGGGAGATCGTACGAGCAGTACTTC. It specifies CASSTSGRSYEQYF.

V is TRBV5-6 and J is TRBJ1-2; no clear D gene. In germline, CDR1 is SGHDT, CDR2 YYEEEE. The CDR3 is made up of 13 amino acids. The V end lost 0 bases, the J end lost 3 bases, and 6 bases lay between the germline ends. CDR3 DNA: TGTGCCAGCAGCTTGGGGGAGTACTATGGCTACACCTTC. It specifies CASSLGEYYGYTF.

V and J are TRBV5-4 and TRBJ1-5; D is unclear. V dropped 1 base and J dropped 3 bases, with 8 bases sitting between them. Germline V gene lookup returns CDR1 SGHNT and CDR2 YYREEE (reference sequence). The CDR3 runs to 14 residues. The CDR3 bases are TGTGCCAGCAGCTTGCTGGGAGACAATCAGCCCCAGCATTTT. It specifies CASSLLGDNQPQHF.

This chain links TRBV7-9 with TRBJ1-1; 7 nucleotides line up with TRBD1. The CDR3 spans 15 residues. CDR1 and CDR2 (germline): SEHNR, FQNEAQ (reference sequence). J was trimmed by 3 bases and V by 4 bases; bases with no gene match: 8. CDR3: CASSSSTGADTEAFF. CDR3 nucleotide sequence: TGTGCCAGCAGCTCCTCTACAGGGGCTGACACTGAAGCTTTCTTT.

This clone was seen only a few times. The chain joins TRBV6-5 to TRBJ2-7; D is undetermined. Deletions cut 0 bases from V and 1 base from J, with 10 bases between. The CDR3 spans 15 residues. CDR1 is MNHEY, CDR2 SVGAGI, per germline. As DNA, the CDR3 is TGTGCCAGCAGTTACTCCTACGATCCGTCCTACGAGCAGTACTTC. Translating it yields CASSYSYDPSYEQYF.

This clone has more than one count but fewer than ten. The chain combines TRBV5-1 with TRBJ1-5; the D gene is possibly TRBD1 (6 bases). The length of the CDR3 is 12 residues. Per germline, CDR1 SGHRS and CDR2 YFSETQ. The CDR3 is CASGPGEQPQHF. The DNA for the CDR3 is TGCGCGTCTGGCCCAGGGGAACAGCCCCAGCATTTT.

This clone came up a few times. The V and J genes are TRBV11-2 and TRBJ2-5, with 13 bases matching TRBD2. The CDR3 contains 16 residues. The germline V gene has CDR1 SGHAT and CDR2 FQNNGV. V shed 0 bases and J 4 bases; nucleotides not matched to a gene: 2. The CDR3 sequence: CASSLERLAGGETQYF. The CDR3, as DNA: TGTGCCAGCAGCTTAGAGAGACTAGCGGGGGGAGAGACCCAGTACTTC.

The chain employs TRBV20-1 and TRBJ1-1; D remains unclear. The CDR3 sequence is 10 residues long. Trimming pared 6 bases from V and 0 bases from J, leaving 2 bases between. Germline V lookup: CDR1 DFQATT, CDR2 SNEGSKA (reference sequence). The DNA of the CDR3 is TGCAGTGCCGTGAACACTGAAGCTTTCTTT. Protein product: CSAVNTEAFF.

This chain joins TRBV9 and TRBJ1-6, with no clear D. Germline loops: CDR1 SGDLS, CDR2 YYNGEE. V gave up 2 bases and J gave up 6 bases, with 9 bases separating them. The CDR3 loop spans 14 amino acids. CDR3 residues: CASSVREVNSPLHF. CDR3 bases: TGTGCCAGCAGCGTTAGGGAGGTTAATTCACCCCTCCACTTT.